This T cell receptor beta chain is from a study of blood T cell repertoires in COVID-19. Trimming removed 6 bases from V and 8 bases from J, with 10 bases in between. The CDR3 has 11 residues. TCRdb's table, derived via immunoSEQ multiplex PCR, lists solely in-frame clones and lacks some. The sample consists of around 320,000 clones, approximately 85% of them appearing once. As regards this clone: The identical CDR3 is also encoded by other nucleotide sequences in the sample.

Material: peripheral blood. The J gene is TRBJ1-1, the V gene TRBV12-3 or TRBV12-4; no reliable D call. The source is a human donor in a cohort sampled during active COVID-19. CDR3 loop: CASRSRREAFF. Here the CDR3 DNA reads TGTGCCAGCAGATCCAGGAGGGAAGCTTTCTTT.